Listed below are T cell receptor beta chains from one sample, sequenced in a study of blood T cell repertoires in COVID-19. Libraries were prepared by immunoSEQ multiplex PCR; TCRdb keeps only in-frame clonotypes and omits some of them. The table records some 700,000 clones, about 90% of them present only once. The sample was peripheral blood. The receptors shown here come from a woman between 18 and 29 years old with acute or convalescent COVID-19. Both conserved end residues are part of each CDR3. The D gene is left open where the match is weak. Clone size is stated in some rows and not others, as once, few, many or a class when expanded.

j_call,clone_size,v_call,d_call,cdr3_aa,cdr3_nt
TRBJ1-1,NA,TRBV7-2,TRBD1,CASSLLGQGNTEAFF,TGTGCCAGCAGCCTGCTCGGACAGGGGAACACTGAAGCTTTCTTT
TRBJ1-2,NA,TRBV14,NA,CASSQADRNYGYTF,TGTGCCAGCAGCCAAGCTGACAGAAACTATGGCTACACCTTC
TRBJ2-2,NA,TRBV11-3,NA,CASSRGPTGELFF,TGTGCCAGCAGCAGGGGCCCAACCGGGGAGCTGTTTTTT
TRBJ2-1,NA,TRBV2,NA,CASSVGVSYNEQFF,TGTGCCAGCAGTGTGGGCGTCTCCTACAATGAGCAGTTCTTC
TRBJ2-2,once,TRBV7-6,TRBD1,CASSSGQGGITGELFF,TGTGCCAGCAGCTCGGGACAGGGGGGCATCACCGGGGAGCTGTTTTTT
TRBJ2-1,NA,TRBV6-4,TRBD1,CASSDSRQGGNEQFF,TGTGCCAGCAGTGACTCGAGACAGGGGGGTAATGAGCAGTTCTTC
TRBJ1-2,NA,TRBV19,NA,CASSIPQEYYGYTF,TGTGCCAGTAGTATTCCTCAGGAATACTATGGCTACACCTTC
TRBJ1-4,NA,TRBV6-5,NA,CASSRRGAGNEKLFF,TGTGCCAGCAGCCGACGGGGGGCAGGAAATGAAAAACTGTTTTTT
TRBJ2-2,once,TRBV6-6,NA,CASSPPPWGINTGELFF,TGTGCCAGCAGTCCCCCACCGTGGGGCATCAACACCGGGGAGCTGTTTTTT
TRBJ2-3,NA,TRBV5-1,TRBD2,CASSLPTSPDTQYF,TGCGCCAGCAGCTTGCCGACTAGCCCCGATACGCAGTATTTT